The 3 T cell receptor beta chains presented below share a single source sample, sequenced in a study of breast tumors, draining lymph nodes, adjacent tissues. TCRdb reprocessed the multiplex PCR reads with MiXCR, giving one entry per CDR3 protein. The top ten clones hold roughly 18% of a sample with tens of thousands of distinct CDR3 sequences, approximately 57% of them seen once. The specimen sequenced was breast tumor tissue. The receptor source for this set is a female donor with breast cancer. Some clones in this sample may be carry-over from other donors' samples.

Points on this clonotype: At one end the junction does not follow the germline gene, possibly because of a read error. This sequence joins TRBV5-1 and TRBJ2-7; D ambiguous. This CDR3 spans 12 amino acids. Germline V CDR1 and CDR2: SGHRS, YFSETQ. CDR3 coding DNA: TGCGCCAGTAGCTTGGGCCGTTACGAGCAGTACTTC. Its translation: CASSLGRYEQYF.

This chain joins TRBV5-1 and TRBJ2-7; 10 nucleotides line up with TRBD1. J lost 4 bases, V lost 3 bases, and 4 bases had no gene match. Germline CDR1 and CDR2: SGHRS and YFSETQ. This CDR3 comprises 14 residues. The DNA for the CDR3 is TGCGCCAGCAGCTCGACAGGGGGCATATACGAGCAGTACTTC. Protein: CASSSTGGIYEQYF.

Comments on this clonotype: One end of the junction is discordant with germline, which a read error may explain. The chain's CDR3 is CAISRDRRLRGYSF. CDR3 coding DNA: TGTGCCATCAGCCGGGACAGGCGCCTACGGGGCTACTCCTTC. The rearrangement links TRBV10-3 to TRBJ1-2, with 8 bases aligning to TRBD1. This CDR3 contains 14 residues. CDR1 is ENHRY and CDR2 is SYGVKD in the germline V gene.